This T cell receptor beta chain was retrieved from a study of cytomegalovirus exposure and HLA in healthy donors. Turning to the study itself: HLA-typed donors were the source of 90 million or so unique TCRs, which an early data release held.

A remark on this clone: Its antigen is currently unknown.

This CDR3 contains 17 residues. Trimming cost V 0 bases and J 0 bases, with 12 bases left between them. Per germline, CDR1 MGHRA and CDR2 YSYEKL. The primer mix had 60 Vbeta and 13 Jbeta primers. Clones were sequenced by immunoSEQ multiplex PCR, and TCRdb holds only the in-frame ones, with some missing. The table lists around 150,000 clones, under 10% of them singletons. Findings and limits, study-wide: There were reportedly fewer N-insertions in an Asian-associated ancestry cluster than the approximately 630-donor mean, in a later analysis.

Healthy individuals who donated bone marrow served as the donors. The rearrangement joins TRBV4-1 to TRBJ1-3; no clear D gene. Sequenced input: PBMCs. The sequence was collected from a woman in her forties in good health and CMV-seropositive. CDR3 nucleotides: TGCGCCAGCAGCCAAGATTATTCGGGGAGCTCTGGAAACACCATATATTTT. It codes for CASSQDYSGSSGNTIYF.